Presented here are 19 T cell receptor beta chains from one specimen sequenced in a study of technical replicates of blood from several donors. Clones were sequenced by immunoSEQ multiplex PCR, and TCRdb holds only the in-frame ones, with some missing. The sample gives 80,000 to 90,000 clones, roughly 94% of which show up once; around 0.25% is in the top ten. What was sequenced was T cells isolated from PBMCs. All receptors come from a human donor in good health.

This clone was seen a single time. V and J are TRBV19 and TRBJ2-3; possible D gene TRBD1, 7 bases. V lost 7 bases to trimming and J lost 2 bases, with 13 bases between them. There are 14 residues in the CDR3. Germline lookup yields CDR1 LNHDA and CDR2 SQIVND (reference sequence). The CDR3 sequence is CASTKEGATDTQYF. CDR3 DNA: TGTGCCAGTACTAAGGAGGGGGCCACAGATACGCAGTATTTT. Based on the CDR3 plus reference TRBV19 and TRBJ2-3, the full variable domain is DGGITQSPKYLFRKEGQNVTLSCEQNLNHDAMYWYRQDPGQGLRLIYYSQIVNDFQKGDIAEGYSVSREKKESFPLTVTSAQKNPTAFYLCASTKEGATDTQYFGPGTRLTVL.

This chain links TRBV5-1 with TRBJ2-5, with TRBD2 matching 7 bases. Trimming took 3 bases from V and 1 from J; bases not matched to a gene: 3. Germline CDR1 reads SGHRS; CDR2 reads YFSETQ. The CDR3 sequence is 14 residues long. CDR3 loop: CASSWGLIQETQYF. CDR3 nucleotides: TGCGCCAGCAGCTGGGGACTAATCCAAGAGACCCAGTACTTC.

The V gene is TRBV2, the J gene TRBJ2-7; perhaps TRBD2 as D (6 bases). CDR1 and CDR2 from the germline V gene are SNHLY and FYNNEI. Trimming removed 11 bases from V and 2 bases from J, with 16 bases in between. The CDR3 runs 13 residues. CDR3 sequence reads: CAATAGQTYEQYF. The DNA for the CDR3 is TGTGCCGCAACAGCGGGTCAGACCTACGAGCAGTACTTC.

This chain joins TRBV6-6 and TRBJ2-6, with D hard to call. CDR1 is MNHNY and CDR2 is SVGAGI in the germline V gene (reference sequence). There are 16 residues in the CDR3. With 5 bases removed from V and 4 bases from J, the gap between germline ends came to 15 bases. The chain's CDR3 is CASSQRGTLGANVLTF. The CDR3 DNA reads TGTGCCAGCAGTCAGAGAGGCACTCTGGGGGCCAACGTCCTGACTTTC.

The V and J genes are TRBV6-5 and TRBJ1-1, with D uncertain. Germline V lookup: CDR1 MNHEY, CDR2 SVGAGI. V was pared by 6 bases and J by 4 bases, with 12 bases between. This CDR3 region has 13 residues. The CDR3 coding sequence is TGTGCCAGCAGCCCCTCCGGGAGCACTGAAGCTTTCTTT. Residues: CASSPSGSTEAFF.

The chain joins TRBV6-5 to TRBJ2-5; 13 bases line up with TRBD2. Germline V gene lookup returns CDR1 MNHEY and CDR2 SVGAGI. After removal of 5 bases from V and 4 bases from J, the junction contained 4 bases not matched to a gene. CDR3 length: 15 amino acids. CDR3 region: CASSPGLAGLETQYF. The CDR3 DNA reads TGTGCCAGCAGTCCGGGACTAGCGGGGTTAGAGACCCAGTACTTC.

The chain is built from TRBV25-1 and TRBJ1-1; D not resolved. V was trimmed by 2 bases and J by 7 bases, leaving 17 bases between them. The CDR3 consists of 15 residues. Germline assignment: CDR1 MGHDK and CDR2 SYGVNS. CDR3 sequence (DNA): TGTGCCAGCAGTGAAGAATTGCCGGCGAGAGGTGAAGCTTTCTTT. Amino acids: CASSEELPARGEAFF. Complete variable domain (other parts from reference TRBV25-1 and TRBJ1-1): EADIYQTPRYLVIGTGKKITLECSQTMGHDKMYWYQQDPGMELHLIHYSYGVNSTEKGDLSSESTVSRIRTEHFPLTLESARPSHTSQYLCASSEELPARGEAFFGQGTRLTVV.

This clone appeared once. This chain connects TRBV10-3 to TRBJ1-4; TRBD1 matches at 9 bases. Germline trimming cut 10 bases from V and 8 bases from J; bases unmatched to any gene: 11. The germline V gene has CDR1 ENHRY and CDR2 SYGVKD. This CDR3 is built from 14 residues. The chain's CDR3 is CATQGQGPREKLFF. The CDR3, as DNA: TGTGCCACCCAGGGACAGGGCCCGCGAGAAAAACTGTTTTTT.

The chain recombines TRBV5-1 with TRBJ1-4, with unresolved D. V shed 2 bases and J shed 0 bases, with 11 bases lying between them. The germline V gene has CDR1 SGHRS and CDR2 YFSETQ. CDR3 length equals 16 residues. CDR3: CASSLIGPSTNEKLFF. DNA for the CDR3: TGCGCCAGCAGCTTAATTGGGCCCTCAACTAATGAAAAACTGTTTTTT.

The chain employs TRBV9 and TRBJ1-2; 9 bases align to TRBD1. The CDR3 sequence is 16 residues long. CDR1 SGDLS and CDR2 YYNGEE come from the germline V gene. V gave up 4 bases and J gave up 4 bases; unmatched junction bases: 11. The CDR3 bases are TGTGCCAGCAGCCAAGGGACAGGGAGCGATTTCTATGGCTACACCTTC. Protein sequence: CASSQGTGSDFYGYTF.

The genes are TRBV7-3 and TRBJ2-1, with TRBD1 identical over 8 bases. The CDR3 totals 14 residues. Trimming removed 3 bases from V and 3 bases from J; junction bases left unmatched: 1. Germline V gene lookup returns CDR1 SGHTA and CDR2 FQGTGA. The CDR3 region has the DNA TGTGCCAGCAGCTTGGGGACAGGCTACAATGAGCAGTTCTTC. Amino acids: CASSLGTGYNEQFF.

CDR3 DNA: TGCGCCAGCAGCTTGGGGAGGGTTCCTAATGAAAAACTGTTTTTT. Translating it yields CASSLGRVPNEKLFF. The rearrangement links TRBV5-1 to TRBJ1-4; unclear D gene. From germline, CDR1 is SGHRS and CDR2 YFSETQ. This CDR3 contains 15 residues. Trimming stripped 0 bases from V and 3 bases from J, with 9 bases between.

The table lists this clone with a few counts. The chain recombines TRBV6-6 with TRBJ1-5; TRBD1 aligns across 7 bases. The trim removed 6 bases at V and 3 bases at J, leaving 5 bases unmatched. Per the germline V gene, CDR1 is MNHNY and CDR2 is SVGAGI (reference sequence). The length of the CDR3 is 14 residues. The CDR3 DNA follows: TGTGCCAGCAGATCGGGACAGACCAATCAGCCCCAGCATTTT. Its protein is CASRSGQTNQPQHF.

CDR3 residues: CASMRATGTGLAYSNQPQHF. CDR3 nucleotides: TGTGCCAGCATGCGCGCAACCGGGACAGGCCTGGCCTATAGCAATCAGCCCCAGCATTTT. The chain has TRBV28 and TRBJ1-5; 8 bases line up with TRBD1. Germline assignment: CDR1 MDHEN and CDR2 SYDVKM. V lost 7 bases, J lost 0 bases, and 20 bases stayed unmatched. This CDR3 is built from 20 residues. Full variable domain (missing parts from reference TRBV28 and TRBJ1-5): DVKVTQSSRYLVKRTGEKVFLECVQDMDHENMFWYRQDPGLGLRLIYFSYDVKMKEKGDIPEGYSVSREKKERFSLILESASTNQTSMYLCASMRATGTGLAYSNQPQHFGDGTRLSIL.

V and J are TRBV27 and TRBJ1-2; D is unclear. The CDR3 contains 13 residues. CDR1 is MNHEY and CDR2 is SMNVEV in the germline V gene (reference sequence). Trimming stripped 7 bases from V and 8 bases from J, with 17 bases between. The chain's CDR3 is CASKPTPSGGYTF. The CDR3 nucleotides read TGTGCCAGCAAACCGACCCCCTCGGGGGGCTACACCTTC.

This chain connects TRBV30 to TRBJ2-3, with 11 bases lining up with TRBD2. The V segment lost 0 bases and the J segment 1 base; nucleotides outside the gene matches: 0. Germline V lookup: CDR1 GTSNPN, CDR2 SVGIG (reference sequence). CDR3 length: 15 residues. This CDR3 reads CAWSVLAGGTDTQYF. The CDR3 region has the DNA TGTGCCTGGAGTGTACTAGCGGGGGGCACAGATACGCAGTATTTT.

This chain uses TRBV6-5 with TRBJ2-1, with D maybe TRBD1 (6 bases). With 2 bases removed from V and 7 bases from J, the gap between germline ends came to 12 bases. The length of the CDR3 is 14 residues. Germline CDR1 MNHEY, CDR2 SVGAGI. CDR3 residues: CASSYGQLGNEQFF. The CDR3 DNA follows: TGTGCCAGCAGTTACGGACAGTTAGGGAATGAGCAGTTCTTC.

The V gene is TRBV10-2, the J gene TRBJ1-6; 10 bases fit TRBD1. Germline V gene lookup returns CDR1 WSHSY and CDR2 SAAADI. The CDR3 length is 18 residues. V gave up 6 bases and J gave up 1 base; unmatched junction bases: 9. The CDR3 region is CASSYARQGASYNSPLHF. In DNA form, the CDR3 reads TGCGCCAGCAGCTACGCCCGACAGGGGGCGTCCTATAATTCACCCCTCCACTTT.

The chain combines TRBV11-3 with TRBJ1-2; D call uncertain. Looked up from germline, CDR1 is SGHNT and CDR2 is YENEEA. The CDR3 runs to 15 residues. Deletions cut 0 bases from V and 3 bases from J, with 11 bases between. The CDR3 sequence is CASSLDIRGDYGYTF. For the CDR3, the DNA is TGTGCCAGCAGCTTAGATATACGTGGAGACTATGGCTACACCTTC.